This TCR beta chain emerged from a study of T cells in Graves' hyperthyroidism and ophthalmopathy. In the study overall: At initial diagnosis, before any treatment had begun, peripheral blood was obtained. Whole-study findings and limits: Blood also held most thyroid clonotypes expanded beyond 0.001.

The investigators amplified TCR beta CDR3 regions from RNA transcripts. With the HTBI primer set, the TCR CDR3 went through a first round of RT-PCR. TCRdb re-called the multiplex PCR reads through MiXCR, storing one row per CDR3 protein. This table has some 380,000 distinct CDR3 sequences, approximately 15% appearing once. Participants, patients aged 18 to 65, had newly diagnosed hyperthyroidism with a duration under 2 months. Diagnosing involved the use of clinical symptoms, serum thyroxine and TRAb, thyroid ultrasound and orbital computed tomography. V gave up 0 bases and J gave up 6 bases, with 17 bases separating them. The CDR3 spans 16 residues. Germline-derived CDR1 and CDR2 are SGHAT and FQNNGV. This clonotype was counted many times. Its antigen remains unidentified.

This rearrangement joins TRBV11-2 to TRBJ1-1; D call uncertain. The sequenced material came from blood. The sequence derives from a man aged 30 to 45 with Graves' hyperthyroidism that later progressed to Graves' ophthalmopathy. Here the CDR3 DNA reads TGTGCCAGCAGCTTAGATGGAGGAGGTACCAATGCTGAAGCTTTCTTT. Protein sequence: CASSLDGGGTNAEAFF.